This T cell receptor (beta chain) was observed in a study of T-cell memory formation after mild COVID-19. Study-wide background: For the most part, TCR clusters were specific to one donor.

This clonotype came up a few times. Antigen: not known. Overall study findings and caveats: Later expanders leaned CD4+, whereas day 15 to 85 contracting clones were balanced CD4/CD8. Chiefly within CM and EM were the contracting CD4+ clones; CD8+ ones were within EMRA.

V lost 5 bases, J lost 0 bases, and 7 bases lay in between. Germline CDR1 SEHNR, CDR2 FQNEAQ (reference sequence). The length of the CDR3 is 13 residues. TCRdb used MiXCR to reprocess the 5' RACE reads, holding one entry per CDR3 protein. The table includes under 550,000 distinct CDR3 sequences, 18% detected once. The source of this sequence is an adult woman who had mild COVID-19 (a few samples of this study predate the infection). Cell type and time point are not known. The chain couples TRBV7-9 to TRBJ1-2; D gene uncertain. The sequencing input was PBMCs or a T cell subset sorted from them (not recorded which). For the CDR3, the DNA is TGTGCCAGCAGCGAAGTTGCTAACTATGGCTACACCTTC. As protein: CASSEVANYGYTF. Full variable domain (outside the CDR3, taken from reference TRBV7-9 and TRBJ1-2): DTGVSQNPRHKITKRGQNVTFRCDPISEHNRLYWYRQTLGQGPEFLTYFQNEAQLEKSRLLSDRFSAERPKGSFSTLEIQRTEQGDSAMYLCASSEVANYGYTFGSGTRLTVV.